The clone carrying this TCR beta chain occurred a few times. Its antigen is not identified. V dropped 4 bases and J dropped 7 bases, with 10 bases sitting between them. This CDR3 is 13 amino acids long. Looked up from germline, CDR1 is SNHLY and CDR2 is FYNNEI. This sample is part of a study of Tregs in tolerant kidney transplant recipients. Across the study: CD4+CD25+CD127- cells came from approximately three-day belatacept mixed lymphocyte reactions, some with approximately five-day graft donor restimulation. Antibodies separated recipient from donor cells.

Study-wide results and caveats: Expanding Tregs on activated donor B cells appeared to best identify donor-specific TCRbeta clones. This study did not directly address biological reproducibility.

Sequencing was performed with immunoSEQ multiplex PCR; in TCRdb, only in-frame clones are kept and a portion is missing. The data show around 30,000 clones, with 82% seen just once and around 2.3% held by the top ten. The gene calls are TRBV2 and TRBJ1-4; D gene ambiguous. This clonotype was sampled from a human donor in good health. Source material: Tregs from blood cultured with allogeneic cells. CDR3: CASSANVGEKLFF. The CDR3 DNA follows: TGTGCCAGCAGTGCGAATGTAGGTGAAAAACTGTTTTTT.